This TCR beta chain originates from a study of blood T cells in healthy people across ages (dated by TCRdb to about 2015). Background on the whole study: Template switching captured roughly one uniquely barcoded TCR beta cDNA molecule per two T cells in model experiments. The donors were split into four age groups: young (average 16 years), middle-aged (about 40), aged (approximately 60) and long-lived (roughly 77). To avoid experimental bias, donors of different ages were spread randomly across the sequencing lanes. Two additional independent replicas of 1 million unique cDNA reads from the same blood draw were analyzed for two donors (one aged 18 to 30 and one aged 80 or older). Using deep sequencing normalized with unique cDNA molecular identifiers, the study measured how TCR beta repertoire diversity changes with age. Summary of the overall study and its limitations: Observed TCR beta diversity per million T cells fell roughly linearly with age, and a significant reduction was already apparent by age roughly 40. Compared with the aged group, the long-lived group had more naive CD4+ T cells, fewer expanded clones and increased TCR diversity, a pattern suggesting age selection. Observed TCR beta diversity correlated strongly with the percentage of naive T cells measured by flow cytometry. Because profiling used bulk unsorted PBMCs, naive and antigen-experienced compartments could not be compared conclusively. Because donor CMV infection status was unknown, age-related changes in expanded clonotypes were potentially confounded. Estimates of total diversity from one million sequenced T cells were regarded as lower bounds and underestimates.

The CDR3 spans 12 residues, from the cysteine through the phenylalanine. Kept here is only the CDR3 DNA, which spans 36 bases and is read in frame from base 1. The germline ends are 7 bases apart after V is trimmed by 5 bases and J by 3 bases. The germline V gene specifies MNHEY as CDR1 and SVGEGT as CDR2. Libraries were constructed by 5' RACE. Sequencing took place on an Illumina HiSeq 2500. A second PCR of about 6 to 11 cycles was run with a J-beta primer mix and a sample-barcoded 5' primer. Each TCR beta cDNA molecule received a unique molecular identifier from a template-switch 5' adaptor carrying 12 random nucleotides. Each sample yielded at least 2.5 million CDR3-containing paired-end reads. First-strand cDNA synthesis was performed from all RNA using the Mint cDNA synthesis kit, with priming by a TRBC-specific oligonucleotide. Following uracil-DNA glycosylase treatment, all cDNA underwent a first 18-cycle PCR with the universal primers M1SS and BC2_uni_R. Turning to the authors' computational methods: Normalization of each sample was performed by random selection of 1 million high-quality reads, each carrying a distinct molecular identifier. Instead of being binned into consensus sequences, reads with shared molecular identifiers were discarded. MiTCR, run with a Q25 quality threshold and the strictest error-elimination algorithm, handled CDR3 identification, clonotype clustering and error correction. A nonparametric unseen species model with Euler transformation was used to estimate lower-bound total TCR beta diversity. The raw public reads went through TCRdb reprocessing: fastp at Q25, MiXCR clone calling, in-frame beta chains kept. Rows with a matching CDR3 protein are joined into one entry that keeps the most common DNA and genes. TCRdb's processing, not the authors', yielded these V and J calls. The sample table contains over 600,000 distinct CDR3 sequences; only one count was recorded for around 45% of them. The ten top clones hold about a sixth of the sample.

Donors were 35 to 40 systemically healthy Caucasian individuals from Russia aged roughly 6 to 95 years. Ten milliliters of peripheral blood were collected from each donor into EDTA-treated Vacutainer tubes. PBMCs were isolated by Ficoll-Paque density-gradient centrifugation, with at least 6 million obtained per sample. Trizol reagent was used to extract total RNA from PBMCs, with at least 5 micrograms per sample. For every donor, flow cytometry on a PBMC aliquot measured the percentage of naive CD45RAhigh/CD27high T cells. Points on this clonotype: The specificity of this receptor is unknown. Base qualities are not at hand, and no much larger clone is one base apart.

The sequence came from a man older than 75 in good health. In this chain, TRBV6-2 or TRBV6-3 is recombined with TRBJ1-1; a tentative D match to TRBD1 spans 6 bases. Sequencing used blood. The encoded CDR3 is CASSQGYTEAFF. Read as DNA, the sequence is TGTGCCAGCAGTCAGGGGTACACTGAAGCTTTCTTT.